Listed below are T cell receptor beta chains from one sample, sequenced in a study of tumor-infiltrating lymphocytes in localized non-small cell lung cancer. TCRdb's table, derived via immunoSEQ multiplex PCR, lists solely in-frame clones and lacks some. Found here are over 10,000 clones, 80% to 90% of them singletons; the top ten hold around 3.6%. Sequenced input: uninvolved lung tissue not adjacent to the tumor. These receptors were obtained from a human donor with non-small cell lung cancer. Both conserved end residues are part of each CDR3. Only part of the rows carry a size: once, few, many, or a class if the clone is expanded.

j_call v_call clone_size cdr3_aa
TRBJ1-2 TRBV6-6 . CASSYPDRASGYTF
TRBJ1-2 TRBV5-1 . CASSLWGLYYGYTF
TRBJ2-1 TRBV5-1 few CASSLASGSYNEQFF
TRBJ2-4 TRBV10-3 . CAISENGQGNIQYF
TRBJ1-1 TRBV30 . CAWSVSTRGSTEAFF
TRBJ2-6 TRBV5-4 . CASSPQGSHSGANVLTF
TRBJ2-7 TRBV7-2 . CASSLHTGGSYEQYF
TRBJ1-4 TRBV6-1 few CASSEAPGQNEKLFF
TRBJ2-5 TRBV6-1 . CASSVDRAGGGLKETQYF
TRBJ1-5 TRBV19 . CASRLTGEGNQPQHF
TRBJ1-2 TRBV19 once CASKEEGADYGYTF
TRBJ2-7 TRBV7-9 . CASSPDPYYEQYF
TRBJ2-5 TRBV7-2 . CASSLGTGIETQYF
TRBJ1-1 TRBV7-9 once CASSLGTGNTEAFF
TRBJ2-2 TRBV9 . CASSGTQANTGELFF
TRBJ2-7 TRBV28 . CASTHFGQGAYEQYF
TRBJ2-3 TRBV5-1 . CASSPDRRGDTQYF
TRBJ1-5 TRBV30 . CAWSDGGWVGNQPQHF
TRBJ2-7 TRBV5-1 . CASAPRSTLTYEQYF
TRBJ2-7 TRBV28 . CASQAGGVYEQYF
TRBJ2-5 TRBV10-2 . CASSLTGGRETQYF
TRBJ2-3 TRBV6-1 . CASSEEAGRADTQYF
TRBJ2-7 TRBV2 . CASRKGPSYEQYF
TRBJ2-7 TRBV10-1 . CASSEGTGGHYEQYF
TRBJ2-7 TRBV2 once CASSTGTGREQYF
TRBJ2-3 TRBV29-1 . CSVRQESDTQYF
TRBJ2-5 TRBV5-4 . CASSLAQREGRETQYF
TRBJ1-4 TRBV7-8 . CASSARDSNNEKLFF